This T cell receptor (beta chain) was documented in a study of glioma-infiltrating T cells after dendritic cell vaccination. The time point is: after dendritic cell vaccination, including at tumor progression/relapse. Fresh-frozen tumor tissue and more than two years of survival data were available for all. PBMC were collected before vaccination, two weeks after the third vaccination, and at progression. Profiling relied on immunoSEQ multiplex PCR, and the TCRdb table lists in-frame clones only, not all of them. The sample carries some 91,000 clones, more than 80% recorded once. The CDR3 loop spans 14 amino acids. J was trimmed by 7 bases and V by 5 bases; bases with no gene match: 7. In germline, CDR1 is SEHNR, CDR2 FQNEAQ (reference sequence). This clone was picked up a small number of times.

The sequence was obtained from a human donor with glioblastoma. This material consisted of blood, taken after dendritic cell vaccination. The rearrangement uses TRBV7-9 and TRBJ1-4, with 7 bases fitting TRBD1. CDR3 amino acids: CASSRDREGEKLFF. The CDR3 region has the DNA TGTGCCAGCAGCAGGGACAGAGAGGGTGAAAAACTGTTTTTT.